The 30 T cell receptor beta chains given below trace back to one sample, sequenced in a study of blood T cell repertoires in COVID-19. TCRdb's table, derived via immunoSEQ multiplex PCR, lists solely in-frame clones and lacks some. The table records almost 350,000 clones, approximately 89% of them present only once. The source material was peripheral blood. The origin of the receptors is a woman aged 55-69 years with COVID-19, enrolled during active disease.

This clone was seen a single time. The J gene is TRBJ2-5, the V gene TRBV7-3; 12 bases are shared with TRBD2. Germline loops: CDR1 SGHTA, CDR2 FQGTGA. V dropped 5 bases and J dropped 5; count of bases not matched to a gene: 3. The CDR3 is 14 residues long. CDR3 coding DNA: TGTGCCAGCAGCCTCGGGACTAGCGGGGAGACCCAGTACTTC. Translating it yields CASSLGTSGETQYF.

CDR3 residues: CASSEDRVYNEQFF. The DNA for the CDR3 is TGTGCCAGCAGTGAGGACAGGGTCTACAATGAGCAGTTCTTC. The chain couples TRBV2 to TRBJ2-1; 8 bases line up with TRBD1. CDR1 and CDR2 from the germline V gene are SNHLY and FYNNEI. The CDR3 runs to 14 residues. The V and J ends lost 3 bases and 3 bases, in that order; junction bases with no gene match: 1.

The chain joins TRBV2 to TRBJ1-4, with 11 bases aligning to TRBD1. V gave up 6 bases and J gave up 8 bases; unmatched junction bases: 5. The CDR3 contains 14 residues. Germline V gene lookup returns CDR1 SNHLY and CDR2 FYNNEI. CDR3 sequence (DNA): TGTGCCAGCAGATTGGGACAGGGGGTGGAAAAACTGTTTTTT. It is translated as CASRLGQGVEKLFF. Complete variable domain (other parts from reference TRBV2 and TRBJ1-4): EPEVTQTPSHQVTQMGQEVILRCVPISNHLYFYWYRQILGQKVEFLVSFYNNEISEKSEIFDDQFSVERPDGSNFTLKIRSTKLEDSAMYFCASRLGQGVEKLFFGSGTQLSVL.

The chain combines TRBV5-1 with TRBJ1-4, with 10 positions matching TRBD1. The length of the CDR3 is 16 residues. From germline, CDR1 is SGHRS and CDR2 YFSETQ. Trimming took 1 base from V and 8 from J; bases not matched to a gene: 8. CDR3 sequence reads: CASSLSPDRGREKLFF. The CDR3 nucleotides read TGCGCCAGCAGCTTGTCCCCGGACAGGGGGAGAGAAAAACTGTTTTTT.

The rearrangement uses TRBV27 and TRBJ2-2; 8 nucleotides line up with TRBD2. V lost 4 bases to trimming and J lost 4 bases; unmatched junction nucleotides: 11. This CDR3 has 17 amino acids. Germline V gives CDR1 MNHEY, CDR2 SMNVEV (reference sequence). CDR3 loop: CASSSPAERGSTGELFF. CDR3 coding DNA: TGTGCCAGCAGTTCCCCCGCCGAGCGGGGGAGCACCGGGGAGCTGTTTTTT.

The chain couples TRBV3-1 (or the pseudogene TRBV3-2) to TRBJ1-3, with D possibly TRBD1 on 5 matching bases. CDR3 length: 15 amino acids. Germline lookup yields CDR1 LGHDT and CDR2 YNNKEL (reference sequence). Trimming pared 4 bases from V and 3 bases from J, leaving 13 bases between. The CDR3 loop reads CASSLGGSNGNTIYF. CDR3 in DNA: TGTGCCAGCAGCCTGGGGGGTAGTAATGGAAACACCATATATTTT.

The sample holds a few counts of this clone. The CDR3 bases are TGTGCCAGCAGTTTCGCCGGGAGGGCCCATGGCTACACCTTC. This encodes CASSFAGRAHGYTF. The chain combines TRBV7-9 with TRBJ1-2; D unclear. Looked up from germline, CDR1 is SEHNR and CDR2 is FQNEAQ (reference sequence). V was cut by 6 bases and J by 6 bases, with 17 bases left in between. This CDR3 has 14 residues.

The genes are TRBV5-4 and TRBJ1-2, with 7 bases that match TRBD1. Germline V lookup: CDR1 SGHNT, CDR2 YYREEE (reference sequence). V was clipped by 1 base and J by 5 bases; unmatched bases: 2. The CDR3 contains 13 residues. CDR3 amino acids: CASSLNRGYGYTF. The CDR3 DNA reads TGTGCCAGCAGCTTGAACAGGGGTTATGGCTACACCTTC.

The genes are TRBV6-6 and TRBJ1-6; weak D call: TRBD1 (5 bases). Germline V gene sequence: CDR1 MNHNY, CDR2 SVGAGI (reference sequence). V was cut by 4 bases and J by 10 bases, with 14 bases left in between. The CDR3 is made up of 14 amino acids. DNA for the CDR3: TGTGCCAGCAGTTCTTCCCAGGGCAGGTCACCCCTCCACTTT. Translating gives CASSSSQGRSPLHF.

V and J are TRBV10-2 and TRBJ1-1; D is perhaps TRBD1 (5 bases). Germline CDR1 WSHSY, CDR2 SAAADI. V lost 6 bases, J lost 0 bases, and 11 bases lay in between. The CDR3 runs to 14 residues. The CDR3 spells CASSADSLNTEAFF. CDR3 DNA sequence: TGCGCCAGCAGCGCTGACAGTCTGAACACTGAAGCTTTCTTT.

The rearrangement joins TRBV12-5 to TRBJ2-3; a possible D gene is TRBD1 (5 bases). Per the germline V gene, CDR1 is LGHNT and CDR2 is FRNRAP. Trimming took off 0 bases at V and 9 bases at J, with 19 bases between the two ends. The CDR3 loop spans 16 amino acids. CDR3 nucleotides: TGTGCTAGTGGTTTGGTTCCAGGGCAAGGGGTGGACACGCAGTATTTT. Its protein product is CASGLVPGQGVDTQYF. Using reference TRBV12-5 and TRBJ2-3 for the parts outside the CDR3, the full variable domain is DARVTQTPRHKVTEMGQEVTMRCQPILGHNTVFWYRQTMMQGLELLAYFRNRAPLDDSGMPKDRFSAEMPDATLATLKIQPSEPRDSAVYFCASGLVPGQGVDTQYFGPGTRLTVL.

The genes are TRBV7-9 and TRBJ1-1; TRBD1 might be the D (6 bases). This CDR3 is 15 amino acids long. V lost 5 bases to trimming and J lost 4 bases, with 17 bases between them. Germline values: CDR1 SEHNR, CDR2 FQNEAQ (reference sequence). Here the CDR3 DNA reads TGTGCCAGCAGCCCCGGGGGGGGCGGTATCACTGAAGCTTTCTTT. Its protein product is CASSPGGGGITEAFF.

Notes on this clone: A much larger clone lies one base from this, so it may be a read error. This rearrangement joins TRBV7-2 to TRBJ2-2; D remains ambiguous. Trimming stripped 1 base from V and 4 bases from J, with 4 bases between. CDR3 size: 13 residues. CDR1 is SGHTA, CDR2 FQGNSA, per germline. CDR3: CASSLGATGELFF. CDR3 DNA sequence: TGTGCCAGCAGCTTAGGGGCCACCGGGGAGCTGTTTTTT. The full variable domain, rest sourced from reference TRBV7-2 and TRBJ2-2, is GAGVSQSPSNKVTEKGKDVELRCDPISGHTALYWYRQSLGQGLEFLIYFQGNSAPDKSGLPSDRFSAERTGGSVSTLTIQRTQQEDSAVYLCASSLGATGELFFGEGSRLTVL.

This chain uses TRBV4-1 with TRBJ1-5; D may be TRBD1 (6 bases). The germline CDR1 and CDR2 sequences are MGHRA and YSYEKL. This CDR3 region has 17 residues. With 3 bases removed from V and 0 bases from J, the gap between germline ends came to 15 bases. Here the CDR3 DNA reads TGCGCCAGCAGCCAGGGTGACAGGAGATATAGCAATCAGCCCCAGCATTTT. Translating it yields CASSQGDRRYSNQPQHF.

V and J are TRBV7-8 and TRBJ1-2; D unresolved. CDR3 size: 15 residues. Trimming stripped 0 bases from V and 3 bases from J, with 11 bases between. In germline, CDR1 is SGHVS, CDR2 FQNEAQ. CDR3 residues: CASSLALAEYYGYTF. The CDR3 bases are TGTGCCAGCAGCTTAGCGCTGGCGGAATACTATGGCTACACCTTC.

The chain is built from TRBV11-2 and TRBJ2-5; TRBD2 matches 8 bases. Per the germline V gene, CDR1 is SGHAT and CDR2 is FQNNGV. V trimming: 6 bases; J trimming: 5 bases; junction bases outside the gene matches: 8. CDR3 length equals 14 residues. CDR3 region: CASRFGGAGETQYF. Written as DNA, the CDR3 is TGTGCCAGCAGGTTCGGGGGGGCGGGCGAGACCCAGTACTTC.

DNA of the CDR3: TGTGCCAGCAGCGTTGACAGGGAAGCCAACGTCCTGACTTTC. Protein product: CASSVDREANVLTF. J is TRBJ2-6 and V is TRBV9, with TRBD1 identical over 7 bases. This CDR3 spans 14 amino acids. The germline V gene has CDR1 SGDLS and CDR2 YYNGEE. Trimming cost V 2 bases and J 7 bases; bases outside gene matches: 3.

The V gene is TRBV7-8, the J gene TRBJ1-1, with TRBD1 matching over 8 bases. V trimming: 2 bases; J trimming: 0 bases; junction bases outside the gene matches: 5. Germline assignment: CDR1 SGHVS and CDR2 FQNEAQ. The CDR3 has 16 residues. DNA of the CDR3: TGTGCCAGCAGCTTATCCCGGACAGGGATGAACACTGAAGCTTTCTTT. This gives the protein CASSLSRTGMNTEAFF.

This clone was counted once. This sequence joins TRBV6-5 and TRBJ1-1; D call uncertain. The CDR3 is 14 amino acids. Germline V gene data show CDR1 as MNHEY and CDR2 as SVGAGI. The V end was cut by 7 bases, the J end by 0 bases, with 12 bases between. The CDR3 DNA sequence: TGTGCCAGCACCCAACAAAGAATGAACACTGAAGCTTTCTTT. It translates to CASTQQRMNTEAFF.

The chain carries TRBV11-2 and TRBJ1-1; D ambiguous. The CDR3 length is 13 residues. Germline CDR1 and CDR2: SGHAT and FQNNGV. Trimming took 0 bases from V and 5 from J, leaving 7 bases between them. The DNA of the CDR3 is TGTGCCAGCAGCTTAGAGTCGGGGACTGAAGCTTTCTTT. Its translation is CASSLESGTEAFF. Looking up the rest from reference TRBV11-2 and TRBJ1-1 gives the full variable domain: EAGVAQSPRYKIIEKRQSVAFWCNPISGHATLYWYQQILGQGPKLLIQFQNNGVVDDSQLPKDRFSAERLKGVDSTLKIQPAKLEDSAVYLCASSLESGTEAFFGQGTRLTVV.

The chain employs TRBV5-1 and TRBJ1-4, with TRBD1 matching over 8 bases. The CDR3 spans 14 residues. Trimming cost V 4 bases and J 7 bases; bases outside gene matches: 6. Germline assignment: CDR1 SGHRS and CDR2 YFSETQ. CDR3 DNA: TGCGCCAGCAGCCAGGGGGCGAGGGGTGAAAAACTGTTTTTT. Encoded protein: CASSQGARGEKLFF. Combining the CDR3 with reference TRBV5-1 and TRBJ1-4 gives the whole variable domain KAGVTQTPRYLIKTRGQQVTLSCSPISGHRSVSWYQQTPGQGLQFLFEYFSETQRNKGNFPGRFSGRQFSNSRSEMNVSTLELGDSALYLCASSQGARGEKLFFGSGTQLSVL.

This chain connects TRBV10-1 to TRBJ2-1; D gene unclear. Deletions cut 5 bases from V and 0 bases from J, with 17 bases between. The CDR3 is 17 amino acids. The germline V gene has CDR1 WNHNN and CDR2 SYGVQD (reference sequence). CDR3 coding DNA: TGCGCCAGCAGTTCAGGTGTCTCTGAAAGCTCCTACAATGAGCAGTTCTTC. Its protein is CASSSGVSESSYNEQFF.

This chain joins TRBV19 and TRBJ1-5, with D possibly matching TRBD1 (6 bases). V dropped 6 bases and J dropped 0 bases, with 15 bases sitting between them. Germline loops: CDR1 LNHDA, CDR2 SQIVND (reference sequence). The CDR3 loop spans 16 amino acids. The chain's CDR3 is CASRDRSRNSNQPQHF. The CDR3 bases are TGTGCCAGTAGGGACAGATCCCGAAATAGCAATCAGCCCCAGCATTTT. Filled out from reference TRBV19 and TRBJ1-5, the complete variable domain reads DGGITQSPKYLFRKEGQNVTLSCEQNLNHDAMYWYRQDPGQGLRLIYYSQIVNDFQKGDIAEGYSVSREKKESFPLTVTSAQKNPTAFYLCASRDRSRNSNQPQHFGDGTRLSIL.

The chain carries TRBV7-3 and TRBJ2-7, with D possibly matching TRBD1 (6 bases). Deletions cut 6 bases from V and 3 bases from J, with 18 bases between. The germline CDR1 and CDR2 sequences are SGHTA and FQGTGA. The CDR3 loop spans 15 amino acids. CDR3 in amino acids: CASSPTGLGLYEQYF. The CDR3 DNA follows: TGTGCCAGCAGTCCCACAGGGTTGGGGCTCTACGAGCAGTACTTC. The entire variable domain, with the rest obtained from reference TRBV7-3 and TRBJ2-7, is as follows: GAGVSQTPSNKVTEKGKYVELRCDPISGHTALYWYRQSLGQGPEFLIYFQGTGAADDSGLPNDRFFAVRPEGSVSTLKIQRTERGDSAVYLCASSPTGLGLYEQYFGPGTRLTVT.

This clone was seen a few times. In DNA form, the CDR3 reads TGTGCCAGCAGTGATAATTTCAATCAGCCCCAGCATTTT. This gives the protein CASSDNFNQPQHF. J is TRBJ1-5 and V is TRBV2; D remains unclear. Germline lookup yields CDR1 SNHLY and CDR2 FYNNEI. V was pared by 3 bases and J by 3 bases, with 6 bases between. The CDR3 consists of 13 residues.

V is TRBV12-2 and J is TRBJ1-5; no check of the table's D call, TRBD1, against the DNA was made. TRBV12-2 counts as a pseudogene. The CDR3 extends over 17 amino acids. CDR3 residues: CASRLALDRCKNQPQHF. The DNA for the CDR3 is TGTGCAAGTCGCTTAGCTCTGGACAGGTGTAAAAATCAGCCCCAGCATTTT.

This chain joins TRBV18 and TRBJ2-1; 15 bases are a match to TRBD2. The J segment lost 4 bases and the V segment lost 2 bases, leaving 3 bases of the junction unmatched. Germline V CDR1 and CDR2: KGHSH, LQKENI. CDR3 length: 17 amino acids. CDR3 bases: TGTGCCAGCTCACCAGGAGGGACTAGCGGGGGGTACAATGAGCAGTTCTTC. Encoded protein: CASSPGGTSGGYNEQFF. The entire variable domain, with the rest obtained from reference TRBV18 and TRBJ2-1, is as follows: NAGVMQNPRHLVRRRGQEARLRCSPMKGHSHVYWYRQLPEEGLKFMVYLQKENIIDESGMPKERFSAEFPKEGPSILRIQQVVRGDSAAYFCASSPGGTSGGYNEQFFGPGTRLTVL.

The V gene is TRBV9, the J gene TRBJ2-1, with D possibly matching TRBD1 (5 bases). CDR1 and CDR2 from the germline V gene are SGDLS and YYNGEE. The CDR3 length is 15 residues. The V gene lost 4 bases and the J gene lost 3 bases, with 14 bases spanning the gap. The CDR3 loop reads CASSPVLGVYNEQFF. CDR3 coding DNA: TGTGCCAGCAGCCCGGTTTTAGGGGTCTACAATGAGCAGTTCTTC.

The rearrangement uses TRBV6-5 and TRBJ1-4, with 11 bases that match TRBD1. V lost 4 bases to trimming and J lost 6 bases; unmatched junction nucleotides: 4. In germline, CDR1 is MNHEY, CDR2 SVGAGI. This CDR3 contains 15 residues. This CDR3 reads CASSFRTGGDEKLFF. The CDR3 region has the DNA TGTGCCAGCAGTTTCCGGACAGGGGGCGATGAAAAACTGTTTTTT.

This chain joins TRBV6-5 and TRBJ2-2, with D maybe TRBD2 (6 bases). With 7 bases removed from V and 4 bases from J, the gap between germline ends came to 16 bases. The germline V gene encodes CDR1 MNHEY and CDR2 SVGAGI. CDR3 length equals 15 residues. The CDR3, as DNA: TGTGCCAGCAACCACTATCGGGGGAGCACCGGGGAGCTGTTTTTT. It is translated as CASNHYRGSTGELFF.